Following are 2 T cell receptor beta chains from one sample sequenced in a study of T-cell reconstitution after alpha-beta-depleted transplantation in children. Preparing the TCRbeta library involved the use of unique molecular identifiers. TCRdb re-called the PCR reads with MiXCR, one entry per CDR3 protein. The sample records over 550,000 distinct CDR3 sequences, over 9.5% being singletons. Sequences were derived from PBMCs from the stem cell graft donor, sampled from the stem cell graft. The receptors were gathered from a human donor who donated a stem cell graft to a child with acute myeloid leukemia.

The V and J genes are TRBV7-2 and TRBJ1-2, with 8 bases matching TRBD1. The germline gives CDR1 SGHTA, CDR2 FQGNSA. V was clipped by 2 bases and J by 2 bases; unmatched bases: 13. This CDR3 has 18 residues. CDR3 protein: CASSLSGQGARLNYGYTF. The CDR3 coding sequence is TGTGCCAGCAGCTTAAGCGGACAGGGTGCAAGACTAAACTATGGCTACACCTTC.

The rearrangement links TRBV14 to TRBJ2-3; 10 bases are a match to TRBD2. CDR3 length: 17 amino acids. The J segment lost 2 bases and the V segment lost 4 bases, leaving 9 bases of the junction unmatched. CDR1 is SGHDN and CDR2 is FVKESK in the germline V gene. The CDR3 sequence: CASSPRPSGSHTDTQYF. DNA for the CDR3: TGTGCCAGCAGCCCCCGACCTAGCGGGAGTCACACAGATACGCAGTATTTT.